The sequence of this T cell receptor beta chain was determined in a study of blood T cells in healthy people across ages (dated by TCRdb to between 2014 and 2016). A note on the overall study: In model experiments, template switching captured roughly one uniquely barcoded TCR beta cDNA molecule for every two T cells. To avoid experimental bias, donors of different ages were distributed randomly across sequencing lanes. Two additional independent replicas of 1 million unique cDNA reads from the same blood draw were analyzed for two donors (one aged 18 to 29 and one aged 80 or older). Using deep sequencing normalized with unique cDNA molecular identifiers, the study measured how TCR beta repertoire diversity changes with age. The donors were divided into four age groups: young (average around 15 years), middle-aged (almost 40), aged (62) and long-lived (around 80). Paper-wide results and their limitations: As age increased, observed TCR beta diversity per million T cells dropped in a roughly linear way, and a significant reduction was already evident by age 40. Estimates of total diversity based on one million sequenced T cells were considered lower bounds and underestimates. Since profiling was done on bulk unsorted PBMCs, naive and antigen-experienced compartments could not be conclusively compared. Because donor CMV infection status was unknown, age-related changes in expanded clonotypes were potentially confounded. Compared with the aged group, more naive CD4+ T cells, fewer expanded clones and increased TCR diversity were shown by the long-lived group, suggesting age selection. There was a strong correlation between observed TCR beta diversity and the percentage of naive T cells measured by flow cytometry.

The CDR3 numbers 17 residues from cysteine through phenylalanine. The CDR3 DNA has 51 bases and is translated from base 1. The germline V gene specifies LGHNA as CDR1 and YSLEER as CDR2. V is reduced by 0 bases and J by 4 bases, leaving a spacing of 15 bases between them. The library came from 5' RACE. A second about 6 to 11 cycle PCR used a sample-barcoded 5' primer and a J-beta primer mix. A template-switch 5' adaptor carrying 12 random nucleotides introduced a unique molecular identifier onto each TCR beta cDNA molecule. Each sample yielded at least 2.5 million CDR3-containing paired-end reads. The Mint cDNA synthesis kit, primed by a TRBC-specific oligonucleotide, was used to synthesize first-strand cDNA from all RNA. Following uracil-DNA glycosylase treatment, all cDNA underwent a first 18-cycle PCR with the universal primers M1SS and BC2_uni_R. As for how the authors treated the data: Each sample was normalized by randomly selecting 1 million high-quality reads, each carrying a distinct molecular identifier. Instead of being binned into consensus sequences, reads with shared molecular identifiers were discarded. CDR3 identification, clonotype clustering and error correction used MiTCR with a Q25 quality threshold and the strictest error-elimination algorithm. A nonparametric unseen species model using Euler transformation provided a lower-bound estimate of total TCR beta diversity. TCRdb trimmed the raw reads at Q25, called clones with MiXCR and kept productive beta chains. Rows matching on CDR3 protein sequence are summarized as one entry with the most common DNA and genes. The V and J calls and clone size come from TCRdb's table, not from the authors' own analysis. Here the sample has 1.8 million or so distinct CDR3 sequences; 30% to 40% occur a single time. The ten largest clonotypes hold under 30% of the sample.

Donors were 39 systemically healthy Caucasian individuals from Russia aged about 6 to 100 years. Each donor gave roughly 9 milliliters of peripheral blood, drawn into EDTA-treated Vacutainer tubes. PBMCs were isolated by Ficoll-Paque density-gradient centrifugation, with at least 6 million obtained per sample. Total RNA was extracted from PBMCs with Trizol reagent, with at least 6 micrograms obtained per sample. For every donor, an aliquot of PBMCs went through flow cytometry to measure the percentages of naive CD45RAhigh/CD27high T cells. As regards this clonotype: No antigen is known for it. No base qualities exist here, and no much larger clone lies one base off it.

The TCR was taken from a human donor in good health. The sample taken for sequencing was blood. The sequence links TRBV4-3 to TRBJ1-4; the D gene is perhaps TRBD1, from 6 matching bases. The CDR3 loop reads CASSQEVGGHNNEKLFF. The DNA sequence is as follows: TGCGCCAGCAGCCAAGAAGTGGGGGGACATAATAATGAAAAACTGTTTTTT.